The 8 T cell receptor beta chains below all came from one sample that was sequenced in a study of T-cell memory formation after mild COVID-19 (dated by TCRdb to about 2021). Library prep was done by 5' RACE. Sequencing took place on an Illumina NovaSeq 6000. TCRdb trimmed public reads at Q25 via fastp, called clones via MiXCR and kept in-frame beta chains. Entries that share a CDR3 protein sequence are merged under the most common genes and DNA. The sample table holds 350,000 to 500,000 distinct CDR3 sequences, of which 20% to 25% were seen once. The ten largest clones add up to around 13% of the sample. The sequenced sample was PBMCs or a T cell subset sorted from them (not recorded which). These receptor sequences come from an adult woman who had mild COVID-19 (a few samples of this study predate the infection). The sample titles of this study are shuffled in the database, so cell type and time point are left out; the donor was told from shared clones.

The chain uses TRBV5-4 and TRBJ2-1; 7 bases are shared with TRBD2. The CDR3 runs 16 residues. In germline, CDR1 is SGHNT, CDR2 YYREEE (reference sequence). V lost 0 bases to trimming and J lost 4 bases; unmatched junction nucleotides: 7. The CDR3 spells CASSLGGGSPYNEQFF. Written as DNA, the CDR3 is TGTGCCAGCAGCTTGGGGGGGGGTAGTCCGTACAATGAGCAGTTCTTC.

The chain couples TRBV12-3 or TRBV12-4 to TRBJ2-7; weak D call: TRBD2 (6 bases). The V end lost 3 bases, the J end lost 3 bases, and 12 bases lay between the germline ends. The CDR3 consists of 14 residues. CDR3 loop: CASSLRDGDYEQYF. In DNA, the CDR3 is TGTGCCAGCAGTTTGCGGGACGGGGACTACGAGCAGTACTTC.

V is TRBV7-9 and J is TRBJ2-3, with 10 bases aligning to TRBD2. Germline-derived CDR1 and CDR2 are SEHNR and FQNEAQ (reference sequence). Unmatched junction bases numbered 9, after V lost 3 bases and J lost 6 bases. The CDR3 loop spans 16 amino acids. This CDR3 is CASSFGLAGAADTQYF. In DNA form, the CDR3 reads TGTGCCAGCAGCTTTGGGCTAGCGGGAGCAGCCGATACGCAGTATTTT.

This clonotype was recorded a few times. The rearrangement links TRBV9 to TRBJ2-1; D is uncertain. Germline-derived CDR1 and CDR2 are SGDLS and YYNGEE. The V end was cut by 0 bases, the J end by 7 bases, with 14 bases between. This CDR3 has 15 amino acids. The CDR3 region is CASSVGGRPENEQFF. The DNA for the CDR3 is TGTGCCAGCAGCGTAGGAGGTAGACCCGAGAATGAGCAGTTCTTC.

The chain couples TRBV24-1 to TRBJ2-1; possibly TRBD2 for D (7 bases). The germline V gene has CDR1 KGHDR and CDR2 SFDVKD. V lost 9 bases and J 7 bases, leaving 12 bases between the germline ends. CDR3 length: 12 residues. For the CDR3, the DNA is TGTGCCACCCTGGGGGGGGCGAATGAGCAGTTCTTC. This sequence encodes CATLGGANEQFF.

This clonotype was seen many times. At one of its ends the junction is not consistent with the germline gene, which may arise from a read error. This chain uses TRBV5-1 with TRBJ1-3; 7 bases align to TRBD1. Germline values: CDR1 SGHRS, CDR2 YFSETQ. The CDR3 sequence is 15 residues long. The CDR3 DNA reads TGTGCCAGCAGCTTGGGACAGTCCTCTGGAAACACCATATATTTT. Translated, it gives CASSLGQSSGNTIYF.

The V call is TRBV10-3, the J call TRBJ1-2; D unresolved. In germline, CDR1 is ENHRY, CDR2 SYGVKD. Between the trimmed V and J ends, which lost 7 bases and 6 bases, there was a span of 9 bases. The CDR3 has 11 residues. The CDR3 region is CAIKREDGYTF. CDR3 sequence (DNA): TGTGCCATCAAACGGGAGGATGGCTACACCTTC.

The chain links TRBV20-1 to TRBJ2-7; 7 bases fit TRBD2. This CDR3 is built from 11 residues. Germline CDR1 and CDR2: DFQATT and SNEGSKA (reference sequence). CDR3 sequence (DNA): TGCAGCATGAGCGGGGTCTACGAGCAGTACTTC. It is translated as CSMSGVYEQYF.